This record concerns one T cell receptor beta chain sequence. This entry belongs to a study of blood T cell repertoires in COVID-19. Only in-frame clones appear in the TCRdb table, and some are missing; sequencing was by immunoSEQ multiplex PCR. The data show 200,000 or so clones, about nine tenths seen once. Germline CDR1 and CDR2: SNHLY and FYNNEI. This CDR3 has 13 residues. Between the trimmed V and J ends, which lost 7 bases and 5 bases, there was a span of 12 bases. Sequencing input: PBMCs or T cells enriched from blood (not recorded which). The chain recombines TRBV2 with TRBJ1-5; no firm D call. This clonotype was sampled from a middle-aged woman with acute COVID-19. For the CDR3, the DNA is TGTGCCAGCAATAAGGAGGTGGATCAGCCCCAGCATTTT. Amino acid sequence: CASNKEVDQPQHF.